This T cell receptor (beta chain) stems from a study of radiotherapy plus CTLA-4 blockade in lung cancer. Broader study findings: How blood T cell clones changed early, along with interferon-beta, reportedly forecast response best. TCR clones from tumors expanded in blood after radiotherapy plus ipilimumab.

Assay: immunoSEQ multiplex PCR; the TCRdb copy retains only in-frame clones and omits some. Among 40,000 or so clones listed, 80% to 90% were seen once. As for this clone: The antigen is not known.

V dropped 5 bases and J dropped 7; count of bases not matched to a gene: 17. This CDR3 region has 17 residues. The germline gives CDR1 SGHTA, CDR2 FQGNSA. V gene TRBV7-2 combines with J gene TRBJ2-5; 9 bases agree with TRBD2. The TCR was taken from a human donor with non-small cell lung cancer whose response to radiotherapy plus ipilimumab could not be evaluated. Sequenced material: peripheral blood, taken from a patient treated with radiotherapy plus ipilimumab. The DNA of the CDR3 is TGTGCCAGCAGCCCCCGCCCGCCAGCGGGAGGCCCCCCGACCCAGTACTTC. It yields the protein CASSPRPPAGGPPTQYF.